A selection of T cell receptor beta chains follows, all from one sample in a study of T cell responses to AZD1222 COVID-19 vaccine. The table came from immunoSEQ multiplex PCR; TCRdb's copy has only in-frame clones and leaves some out. Counted here are about 190,000 clones, almost 95% occurring once; the ten biggest clones make up less than 1.5%. This material consisted of peripheral blood, taken on day 0 of AZD1222 vaccination. The receptor source for this set is an adult in good health. Each CDR3 is given with its conserved first and last residue. The D gene is left open where the match is weak. Clone size, where shown, is once, few, many, or a class for clones that have expanded.

d_call clone_size j_call v_call cdr3_aa cdr3_nt
NA NA TRBJ1-6 TRBV2 CASSGGGGDNSPLHF TGTGCCAGCAGTGGGGGGGGAGGGGATAATTCACCCCTCCACTTT
TRBD2 NA TRBJ2-2 TRBV19 CASSELAGTGELFF TGTGCCAGTAGTGAGCTAGCGGGGACCGGGGAGCTGTTTTTT
NA NA TRBJ1-1 TRBV5-1 CASSLYLGQMNTEAFF TGCGCCAGCAGCTTGTATCTAGGACAGATGAACACTGAAGCTTTCTTT
TRBD1 NA TRBJ2-2 TRBV10-3 CAIAHRGVPYTGELFF TGTGCCATCGCACACAGGGGGGTCCCCTACACCGGGGAGCTGTTTTTT
NA once TRBJ1-2 TRBV11-2 CASSPDYGYTF TGTGCCAGCAGCCCGGACTATGGCTACACCTTC
NA NA TRBJ1-1 TRBV5-1 CASSPIRGNTEAFF TGCGCCAGCAGCCCCATTCGTGGGAACACTGAAGCTTTCTTT
TRBD1 NA TRBJ2-7 TRBV19 CASSSRDRYYEQYF TGTGCCAGTAGTAGCCGGGACAGATACTACGAGCAGTACTTC
NA NA TRBJ2-5 TRBV7-7 CASSLTLGAGSARETQYF TGTGCCAGCAGCTTAACCCTGGGAGCAGGGTCCGCGAGGGAGACCCAGTACTTC
NA NA TRBJ1-3 TRBV5-4 CASSDSYSGNTIYF TGTGCCAGCAGCGACAGTTACTCTGGAAACACCATATATTTT
NA NA TRBJ2-6 TRBV5-1 CASSQGQSGANVLTF TGCGCCAGCAGCCAGGGACAATCTGGGGCCAACGTCCTGACTTTC
NA NA TRBJ1-6 TRBV6-6 CASSYWETEAKFLHF TGTGCCAGCAGTTATTGGGAGACGGAGGCGAAATTCCTCCACTTT
NA NA TRBJ1-2 TRBV2 CASTEQGYGYTF TGTGCCAGCACGGAACAGGGCTATGGCTACACCTTC
NA once TRBJ1-1 TRBV29-1 CSVPTAIMNTEAFF TGCAGCGTCCCCACTGCCATAATGAACACTGAAGCTTTCTTT
TRBD1 NA TRBJ1-1 TRBV6-5 CASSYPQAGGATEAFF TGTGCCAGCAGTTACCCCCAAGCAGGGGGGGCCACTGAAGCTTTCTTT
TRBD1 once TRBJ2-7 TRBV7-8 CARRDDRGALDEQYF TGTGCCCGCAGAGACGACAGGGGGGCTCTCGACGAGCAGTACTTC
TRBD2 NA TRBJ2-5 TRBV9 CASSVAPSGGQETQYF TGTGCCAGCAGCGTAGCTCCTAGCGGGGGGCAAGAGACCCAGTACTTC
NA NA TRBJ1-2 TRBV7-9 CASSFTGPAANYGYTF TGTGCCAGCAGCTTTACCGGGCCAGCTGCTAACTATGGCTACACCTTC
TRBD1 NA TRBJ2-7 TRBV20-1 CSADRGGEQYF TGCAGTGCCGACAGGGGTGGCGAGCAGTACTTC
NA NA TRBJ1-6 TRBV11-2 CASSPSNSPLHF TGTGCCAGCAGCCCCTCGAATTCACCCCTCCACTTT
NA NA TRBJ1-2 TRBV3-1/TRBV3-2 CASSQGTYGYTF TGTGCCAGCAGCCAAGGGACCTATGGCTACACCTTC
TRBD1 NA TRBJ1-5 TRBV27 CASRAGTGGGQPQHF TGTGCCAGCAGGGCTGGGACAGGGGGCGGGCAGCCCCAGCATTTT
NA NA TRBJ1-4 TRBV3-1/TRBV3-2 CASSQDGRRGEKLFF TGTGCCAGCAGCCAAGATGGACGGCGTGGCGAAAAACTGTTTTTT
TRBD1 NA TRBJ2-7 TRBV19 CAVLRTGGPLSSYEQYF TGTGCAGTTCTCCGGACAGGGGGGCCCCTCAGTTCCTACGAGCAGTACTTC
NA few TRBJ1-2 TRBV2 CASSGGRGYTF TGTGCCAGCAGTGGAGGGCGGGGCTACACCTTC
NA NA TRBJ2-3 TRBV6-6 CASRGFRATDTDTQYF TGTGCCAGCCGGGGATTCAGGGCCACAGACACAGATACGCAGTATTTT
TRBD1 NA TRBJ1-5 TRBV18 CASSPGGRQPQHF TGTGCCAGCTCTCCAGGGGGAAGGCAGCCCCAGCATTTT
NA NA TRBJ2-1 TRBV28 CASSPSGPLHNEQFF TGTGCCAGCAGTCCATCCGGGCCACTCCACAATGAGCAGTTCTTC
NA NA TRBJ1-4 TRBV4-2 CASSQGALNEKLFF TGTGCCAGCAGCCAAGGGGCGCTGAATGAAAAACTGTTTTTT
NA NA TRBJ1-2 TRBV12-3/TRBV12-4 CASSFQGRDGYTF TGTGCCAGCAGTTTTCAGGGAAGAGATGGCTACACCTTC
NA NA TRBJ1-2 TRBV14 CASSPGGRANYGYTF TGTGCCAGCAGCCCTGGGGGCCGAGCTAACTATGGCTACACCTTC
NA NA TRBJ1-4 TRBV5-1 CASSLRRGEGTNEKLFF TGCGCCAGCAGCTTGAGGAGGGGCGAAGGAACTAATGAAAAACTGTTTTTT
NA few TRBJ2-7 TRBV27 CASTLKSPSHGGEQYF TGTGCCAGCACCCTTAAAAGCCCCTCCCACGGAGGCGAGCAGTACTTC
TRBD1 NA TRBJ1-5 TRBV5-4 CASSLYGQGNQPQHF TGTGCCAGCAGCTTGTATGGACAGGGAAATCAGCCCCAGCATTTT
TRBD2 NA TRBJ2-1 TRBV11-3 CASSLGTSSYNEQFF TGTGCCAGCAGCTTAGGGACTAGCTCCTACAATGAGCAGTTCTTC
TRBD2 NA TRBJ2-3 TRBV6-1 CASSEATPGLAGADTQYF TGTGCCAGCAGTGAAGCCACTCCGGGACTAGCGGGAGCAGATACGCAGTATTTT
NA NA TRBJ1-2 TRBV7-9 CASSLDSRDLSGYTF TGTGCCAGCAGCTTAGATTCCAGGGATCTTAGTGGCTACACCTTC
NA NA TRBJ1-4 TRBV3-1/TRBV3-2 CASRRDPGGEDHEKLFF TGTGCCAGCAGACGAGATCCGGGGGGCGAAGATCATGAAAAACTGTTTTTT
NA NA TRBJ2-2 TRBV6-2/TRBV6-3 CASSKRHNTGELFF TGTGCCAGCAGTAAACGACATAACACCGGGGAGCTGTTTTTT
TRBD2 NA TRBJ2-6 TRBV10-1 CASSPGTSGSPGANVLTF TGCGCCAGCAGCCCCGGGACTAGCGGGTCCCCTGGGGCCAACGTCCTGACTTTC
NA NA TRBJ2-5 TRBV14 CASSQEDRATQETQYF TGTGCCAGCAGCCAAGAGGACCGGGCCACTCAAGAGACCCAGTACTTC
TRBD2 NA TRBJ2-1 TRBV4-1 CASSLAGVDNEQFF TGCGCCAGCAGCCTAGCGGGGGTCGACAATGAGCAGTTCTTC
NA NA TRBJ1-1 TRBV5-1 CASSSFGQGNTEAFF TGCGCCAGCAGCTCCTTCGGGCAGGGGAACACTGAAGCTTTCTTT
NA NA TRBJ2-2 TRBV21-1 CASSNGRNTGELFF TGTGCCAGCAGCAACGGGCGGAACACCGGGGAGCTGTTTTTT
NA NA TRBJ2-4 TRBV6-5 CASSPRTVRNIQYF TGTGCCAGCAGCCCAAGGACAGTCAGAAACATTCAGTACTTC
NA NA TRBJ1-5 TRBV24-1 CATSEKGRTQHF TGTGCCACCAGTGAGAAGGGTAGGACCCAGCATTTT
NA once TRBJ1-3 TRBV9 CASSVSSGNTIYF TGTGCCAGCAGTGTCAGCTCTGGAAACACCATATATTTT
NA NA TRBJ1-1 TRBV18 CASSPRTYGYTEAFF TGTGCCAGCTCACCCCGTACATACGGATACACTGAAGCTTTCTTT
NA NA TRBJ1-6 TRBV4-3 CASSQEVGSGHSPLHF TGCGCCAGCAGCCAAGAAGTCGGAAGCGGGCATTCACCCCTCCACTTT
TRBD2 NA TRBJ2-1 TRBV4-3 CASSQDPAGETYNEQFF TGCGCCAGCAGCCAAGATCCGGCGGGGGAGACCTACAATGAGCAGTTCTTC
NA NA TRBJ2-3 TRBV5-4 CASGDAGPGNF TGTGCCAGCGGTGATGCGGGGCCTGGGAATTTT
NA few TRBJ2-2 TRBV11-2 CASSGGPTRTGELFF TGTGCCAGCAGCGGGGGCCCGACTAGAACCGGGGAGCTGTTTTTT
TRBD1 NA TRBJ1-2 TRBV24-1 CAARGLGNYGYTF TGTGCCGCCAGGGGGCTCGGTAACTATGGCTACACCTTC